Below, one T cell receptor (beta chain) is given with its context. What antigen it recognizes has not been identified. No quality values exist for individual bases; no much larger clone is one base distant. One collaborating source in Seattle enrolled patients during active infection and followed them longitudinally through the course of disease. The collaborating institutions used their own protocols to collect whole blood in K2EDTA tubes. For TCRbeta analysis, collaborator samples were shipped as frozen whole blood, as isolated PBMCs, or as DNA extracted from either sample type. The data belong to a study of blood T cell repertoires in COVID-19 (dated by TCRdb to 2019 to 2021). The study in broad terms: Samples from collaborators originated in the United States, Italy and Spain and spanned both the acute and convalescent phases of COVID-19. The prospective study material was composed of cDNA or gDNA derived from T cells, B-cell-depleted T cells, or PBMCs. Subjects who had been exposed to COVID-19, were actively infected with it, or had recovered from it provided the deeply sampled blood TCRbeta repertoires that made up the dataset. The repertoires were released in a freely available public database meant as a resource for research on the immune response to SARS-CoV-2. The samples were drawn from the first 160 participants of the ongoing ImmuneRACE study and from over a thousand subjects provided by 6 global collaborators. A de-identified subject ID, COVID-19 status, age in years and sex were almost always included in the sample metadata. HLA class I and class II types, where available, came from metadata supplied by the sample provider rather than from assay-based typing.

Overall results and qualifications from the work: Clinical and demographic metadata were provided uncurated, with the amount varying by source and participant.

The immunoSEQ Assay, a bias-controlled multiplex PCR, was used to amplify TCRbeta CDR3 regions from genomic DNA. The authors' pipeline ran thus. Nucleated cell counts per sample were estimated from amplification of reference gene primers within the assay. To quantify the absolute abundance of each unique TCRbeta CDR3 rearrangement, sequence reads were collapsed and filtered. For each sample, productive Simpson clonality was calculated by taking the square root of Simpson's diversity index across productive rearrangements. What TCRdb holds here is the immuneACCESS table cut down to in-frame rearrangements. Part of the clones is not present; checked against another copy, under half of the missing clones reflect an unresolved V gene, and the others are unexplained. Clone size and the V and J calls come from that table; the DNA yielded D and trimming. Within this sample are approximately 180,000 clones, with roughly 79% of them counted one time only. Clones ranked in the top ten supply about 12% of the sample.

Trimming takes 5 bases off V and 5 bases off J; junction bases not matched to a gene: 16. CDR1 SEHNR and CDR2 FQNEAQ were looked up in the germline V gene (reference sequence). CDR3 length: 17 amino acids, cysteine to phenylalanine. Just CDR3 DNA is preserved here, 51 bases in frame from base 1. The sequenced material came from peripheral blood. This chain is built from TRBV7-9 and TRBJ2-5, and 8 junctional nucleotides match TRBD2. The receptor's source is a woman of 80 years or more with COVID-19, enrolled during active disease. This receptor has the CDR3 CASSRPMTGVAGETQYF. At the DNA level, the sequence is TGTGCCAGCAGCCGCCCCATGACAGGTGTAGCGGGGGAGACCCAGTACTTC.